Listed here are 29 T cell receptor beta chains from one sample, sequenced in a study of lymphopenia after photon versus proton radiotherapy. Sequenced by immunoSEQ multiplex PCR; TCRdb stores in-frame clones only, minus some. Here the sample spans 70,000 or so clones, about nine tenths being singletons. The sample was peripheral blood, taken from a patient treated with photon-based radiotherapy. The receptor set was obtained from a woman aged 35 to 49 with cholangiocarcinoma.

The chain is built from TRBV29-1 and TRBJ2-7; tentative D call: TRBD2 (7 bases). Trimming cost V 4 bases and J 2 bases, with 12 bases left between them. This CDR3 is built from 13 residues. Germline V gene data show CDR1 as SQVTM and CDR2 as ANQGSEA. The CDR3 protein is CSVGGGQAYEQYF. The CDR3 coding sequence is TGCAGCGTTGGGGGGGGCCAGGCCTACGAGCAGTACTTC.

The rearrangement uses TRBV11-3 and TRBJ2-5, with D possibly being TRBD2 (6 bases). V was clipped by 1 base and J by 2 bases, with 14 bases between them. There are 16 residues in the CDR3. Germline values: CDR1 SGHNT, CDR2 YENEEA. DNA of the CDR3: TGTGCCAGCAGCTTAGGGGCTAGCGAGACTCAAGAGACCCAGTACTTC. This encodes CASSLGASETQETQYF.

V usage is TRBV6-5 and J usage is TRBJ1-5, with 9 bases lining up with TRBD1. Germline V gene sequence: CDR1 MNHEY, CDR2 SVGAGI. The length of the CDR3 is 15 residues. Trimming cost V 5 bases and J 1 base; bases outside gene matches: 3. The CDR3 DNA reads TGTGCCAGCAGTCTCGACAGGGGGAGCAATCAGCCCCAGCATTTT. Translating it yields CASSLDRGSNQPQHF.

J is TRBJ1-3 and V is TRBV2; the D is unclear. Germline V lookup: CDR1 SNHLY, CDR2 FYNNEI. Trimming shortened V by 4 bases and J by 0 bases, and 19 bases separated the two germline ends. This CDR3 region has 18 residues. The DNA of the CDR3 is TGTGCCAGCAGTGGGGGTCAGGCCGTAACTGTCTCTGGAAACACCATATATTTT. This encodes CASSGGQAVTVSGNTIYF.

The chain has TRBV7-9 and TRBJ1-1; D is possibly TRBD1 (5 bases). Germline CDR1 SEHNR, CDR2 FQNEAQ (reference sequence). This CDR3 comprises 16 residues. V was trimmed by 5 bases and J by 3 bases, leaving 19 bases between them. The CDR3 loop reads CASSPRAGPTDTEAFF. The CDR3 DNA is TGTGCCAGCAGCCCTCGTGCGGGACCAACGGACACTGAAGCTTTCTTT.

This chain uses TRBV27 with TRBJ1-1, with 7 bases identical to TRBD1. Germline V gene sequence: CDR1 MNHEY, CDR2 SMNVEV (reference sequence). Trimming removed 3 bases from V and 5 bases from J; junction bases left unmatched: 15. This CDR3 comprises 17 residues. The CDR3: CASSFRRVTGAGTEAFF. The CDR3 nucleotides are TGTGCCAGCAGTTTCCGTCGCGTTACAGGGGCTGGGACTGAAGCTTTCTTT.

The CDR3, as DNA: TGTGCCTGGATTGCCCAGGCGTCTTATGGCTACACCTTC. Translation gives CAWIAQASYGYTF. The V gene is TRBV30, the J gene TRBJ1-2; no definite D call. The CDR3 loop spans 13 amino acids. CDR1 GTSNPN and CDR2 SVGIG come from the germline V gene (reference sequence). V lost 4 bases and J lost 5, with 14 bases in between.

CDR3 DNA: TGCGCCAGCTCGCGGTGGGGCACAGATACGCAGTATTTT. This codes for CASSRWGTDTQYF. The chain recombines TRBV5-1 with TRBJ2-3, with D hard to call. Germline assignment: CDR1 SGHRS and CDR2 YFSETQ. V gave up 7 bases and J gave up 1 base, with 10 bases separating them. This CDR3 spans 13 amino acids.

The chain couples TRBV5-1 to TRBJ2-1; perhaps TRBD2 as D (6 bases). Trimming pared 0 bases from V and 0 bases from J, leaving 13 bases between. The CDR3 sequence is 17 residues long. Germline CDR1 SGHRS, CDR2 YFSETQ. The DNA of the CDR3 is TGCGCCAGCAGCTTGGTTAGCGGCCGCCACTCCTACAATGAGCAGTTCTTC. The encoded protein is CASSLVSGRHSYNEQFF. Together with reference TRBV5-1 and TRBJ2-1, the CDR3 gives the full variable domain: KAGVTQTPRYLIKTRGQQVTLSCSPISGHRSVSWYQQTPGQGLQFLFEYFSETQRNKGNFPGRFSGRQFSNSRSEMNVSTLELGDSALYLCASSLVSGRHSYNEQFFGPGTRLTVL.

The V and J genes are TRBV27 and TRBJ2-7, with D possibly matching TRBD2 (5 bases). The germline CDR1 and CDR2 sequences are MNHEY and SMNVEV (reference sequence). The CDR3 has 13 residues. The ends were cut back, 5 bases at V and 3 bases at J, with 11 bases in the middle. The CDR3 reads CASSPLGYYEQYF. The DNA for the CDR3 is TGTGCCAGCAGTCCACTAGGTTACTACGAGCAGTACTTC.

This chain joins TRBV6-5 and TRBJ1-2; 9 bases match TRBD1. The V gene end was trimmed by 5 bases and the J gene end by 7 bases; junction bases not matched to a gene: 11. Germline loops: CDR1 MNHEY, CDR2 SVGAGI. CDR3 length: 15 residues. CDR3 protein: CASSTWTGAMGGYTF. CDR3 sequence (DNA): TGTGCCAGCAGTACTTGGACAGGGGCGATGGGTGGCTACACCTTC.

V is TRBV5-1 and J is TRBJ2-3; D might be TRBD2 (6 bases). V lost 6 bases to trimming and J lost 2 bases, with 13 bases between them. Germline V CDR1 and CDR2: SGHRS, YFSETQ. This CDR3 has 14 amino acids. CDR3 loop: CASTGRGFTDTQYF. CDR3 nucleotides: TGCGCCAGCACTGGGCGGGGATTCACAGATACGCAGTATTTT.

This clone has only one observation. V gene TRBV5-1 combines with J gene TRBJ1-2, with 10 positions matching TRBD1. V lost 4 bases to trimming and J lost 7 bases; unmatched junction nucleotides: 7. The CDR3 spans 14 residues. CDR1 SGHRS and CDR2 YFSETQ come from the germline V gene. The CDR3 nucleotides are TGCGCCAGCAGCCTGGACAGGGGGAAGAGTGGCTACACCTTC. It encodes CASSLDRGKSGYTF.

The chain uses TRBV25-1 and TRBJ2-3, with 10 bases fitting TRBD2. The germline V gene encodes CDR1 MGHDK and CDR2 SYGVNS. V shed 4 bases and J 4 bases; nucleotides not matched to a gene: 11. The CDR3 runs 17 residues. CDR3: CASSGPSGGASADTQYF. The CDR3 DNA follows: TGTGCCAGCAGTGGACCCAGCGGGGGGGCCTCAGCAGATACGCAGTATTTT.

The chain has TRBV6-4 and TRBJ2-2; D remains ambiguous. In germline, CDR1 is MRHNA, CDR2 SNTAGT. V lost 0 bases to trimming and J lost 1 base, with 3 bases between them. The CDR3 is 14 residues long. CDR3 nucleotides: TGTGCCAGCAGTGACTCAGGGAACACCGGGGAGCTGTTTTTT. Translation gives CASSDSGNTGELFF.

V and J are TRBV19 and TRBJ1-1; D gene uncertain. Germline V gene sequence: CDR1 LNHDA, CDR2 SQIVND (reference sequence). Trimming cost V 6 bases and J 3 bases, with 26 bases left between them. The CDR3 spans 18 residues. The CDR3 region has the DNA TGTGCCAGTAGGGGCCGAGGTGGGGTCGGTTCACTGGACACTGAAGCTTTCTTT. Translation gives CASRGRGGVGSLDTEAFF.

This chain uses TRBV7-9 with TRBJ2-3; D gene unclear. CDR3 length equals 12 residues. Germline-derived CDR1 and CDR2 are SEHNR and FQNEAQ (reference sequence). V was clipped by 2 bases and J by 6 bases, with 6 bases between them. This CDR3 reads CASSLSLDTQYF. CDR3 coding DNA: TGTGCCAGCAGCTTATCCCTTGATACGCAGTATTTT.

In its sample, this clone was seen once. V gene TRBV7-8 combines with J gene TRBJ2-7; D not certain. V dropped 0 bases and J dropped 3 bases, with 15 bases sitting between them. This CDR3 has 16 amino acids. Germline V gene lookup returns CDR1 SGHVS and CDR2 FQNEAQ. The CDR3 coding sequence is TGTGCCAGCAGCTTAGCGGGTTCGCCCTATAACTACGAGCAGTACTTC. Protein product: CASSLAGSPYNYEQYF.

The V call is TRBV28, the J call TRBJ1-5; D unresolved. The CDR3 loop spans 13 amino acids. V shed 2 bases and J shed 4 bases, with 6 bases lying between them. Germline values: CDR1 MDHEN, CDR2 SYDVKM. CDR3 in DNA: TGTGCCAGCAGTTTACCCCTTAATCAGCCCCAGCATTTT. Its protein is CASSLPLNQPQHF.

This clone was observed a handful of times. V usage is TRBV27 and J usage is TRBJ2-7, with 8 bases lining up with TRBD2. The J segment lost 3 bases and the V segment lost 4 bases, leaving 8 bases of the junction unmatched. The germline V gene encodes CDR1 MNHEY and CDR2 SMNVEV (reference sequence). This CDR3 is 15 amino acids long. The CDR3 is CASSSSGSGGYEQYF. In DNA, the CDR3 is TGTGCCAGCAGTTCCTCAGGCAGCGGGGGCTACGAGCAGTACTTC.

CDR3 loop: CASSVGAGGGTTYEQFF. Written as DNA, the CDR3 is TGTGCCAGCAGCGTAGGAGCCGGCGGGGGAACTACCTATGAGCAGTTCTTC. The chain employs TRBV9 and TRBJ2-1; TRBD2 agrees at 7 bases. The CDR3 has 17 amino acids. J gave up 8 bases and V 0 bases, and 14 bases lay outside the gene matches. Germline CDR1 and CDR2: SGDLS and YYNGEE. Full variable domain (outside the CDR3, taken from reference TRBV9 and TRBJ2-1): DSGVTQTPKHLITATGQRVTLRCSPRSGDLSVYWYQQSLDQGLQFLIQYYNGEERAKGNILERFSAQQFPDLHSELNLSSLELGDSALYFCASSVGAGGGTTYEQFFGPGTRLTVL.

This clone was seen once. The chain uses TRBV19 and TRBJ1-3; maybe TRBD1 (5 bases). This CDR3 is 13 amino acids long. V lost 7 bases and J 4 bases, leaving 11 bases between the germline ends. Germline lookup yields CDR1 LNHDA and CDR2 SQIVND (reference sequence). In nucleotides, the CDR3 is TGTGCCAGTAAGGTCCAGGGCGGAAACACCATATATTTT. Its protein product is CASKVQGGNTIYF.

The V call is TRBV2, the J call TRBJ1-2, with a tentative D call TRBD1 (5 bases). V was shortened by 6 bases and J by 7 bases, with 18 bases between the two germline ends. CDR1 and CDR2 (germline): SNHLY, FYNNEI. CDR3 length: 14 amino acids. The CDR3 DNA sequence: TGTGCCAGCAGGAGGGAGGCTGGGGGTCCTGGCTACACCTTC. Its translation: CASRREAGGPGYTF.

The chain's CDR3 is CAWGQGDGYTF. DNA for the CDR3: TGTGCCTGGGGACAGGGGGATGGCTACACCTTC. V gene TRBV30 combines with J gene TRBJ1-2; 10 bases are a match to TRBD1. Germline CDR1 GTSNPN, CDR2 SVGIG (reference sequence). Trimming took 5 bases from V and 6 from J; bases not matched to a gene: 0. The CDR3 contains 11 residues. The full variable domain, its missing parts supplied by reference TRBV30 and TRBJ1-2, is SQTIHQWPATLVQPVGSPLSLECTVEGTSNPNLYWYRQAAGRGLQLLFYSVGIGQISSEVPQNLSASRPQDRQFILSSKKLLLSDSGFYLCAWGQGDGYTFGSGTRLTVV.

This clone was detected only once. The CDR3 coding sequence is TGTGCCAGCAGTTTAACAGGGTATAGCAATCAGCCCCAGCATTTT. It codes for CASSLTGYSNQPQHF. The genes are TRBV27 and TRBJ1-5, with a weak D call TRBD1 (6 bases). Germline-derived CDR1 and CDR2 are MNHEY and SMNVEV (reference sequence). This CDR3 comprises 15 residues. V was shortened by 2 bases and J by 0 bases, with 8 bases between the two germline ends.

The rearrangement uses TRBV7-2 and TRBJ2-1, with D possibly called TRBD1 or TRBD2 (6 bases each). CDR1 is SGHTA and CDR2 is FQGNSA in the germline V gene. CDR3 length equals 16 residues. Trimming took off 6 bases at V and 3 bases at J, with 18 bases between the two ends. The CDR3 sequence: CASRRGGGQDYNEQFF. The CDR3 coding sequence is TGTGCCAGCAGGCGGGGTGGGGGCCAAGACTACAATGAGCAGTTCTTC.

The V call is TRBV29-1, the J call TRBJ2-2; D is unclear. V was shortened by 6 bases and J by 6 bases, with 8 bases between the two germline ends. CDR1 and CDR2 from the germline V gene are SQVTM and ANQGSEA. The CDR3 is 11 residues long. CDR3 sequence reads: CSVGKAGELFF. In DNA, the CDR3 is TGCAGCGTAGGAAAGGCCGGGGAGCTGTTTTTT.

V gene TRBV28 combines with J gene TRBJ2-2; tentatively, D is TRBD1 (5 bases). The V end lost 3 bases, the J end lost 7 bases, and 15 bases lay between the germline ends. CDR3 size: 15 residues. CDR1 and CDR2 from the germline V gene are MDHEN and SYDVKM. The CDR3 reads CASSLFAGRGGELFF. The CDR3 DNA follows: TGTGCCAGCAGTTTGTTCGCAGGGCGAGGCGGGGAGCTGTTTTTT. Looking up the rest from reference TRBV28 and TRBJ2-2 gives the full variable domain: DVKVTQSSRYLVKRTGEKVFLECVQDMDHENMFWYRQDPGLGLRLIYFSYDVKMKEKGDIPEGYSVSREKKERFSLILESASTNQTSMYLCASSLFAGRGGELFFGEGSRLTVL.

The chain links TRBV11-1 to TRBJ2-1; 8 positions agree with TRBD2. V was pared by 0 bases and J by 3 bases, with 4 bases of the junction left unmatched. CDR1 and CDR2 from the germline V gene are SGHAT and FQDESV (reference sequence). This CDR3 contains 16 residues. The CDR3 spells CASSLAVAGFYNEQFF. CDR3 DNA sequence: TGTGCCAGCAGCTTAGCGGTAGCGGGGTTCTACAATGAGCAGTTCTTC.